Listed below are T cell receptor beta chains from one sample, sequenced in a study of control samples from healthy donors and cancer patients. Data came from immunoSEQ multiplex PCR; TCRdb stores just in-frame clones and leaves some out. The top ten clones hold 8.5% of a sample with just over 150,000 clones, roughly 94% of them seen once. Input material: blood. These receptors were taken from a woman aged 40 to 50 in good health. CDR3s include the opening cysteine and the closing phenylalanine or tryptophan. D genes are given only for firm matches. For some rows the clone size is stated as once, few or many, or as a class when expanded; others skip it.

CDR3: CASSVRWDRQETQYF
DNA: TGTGCCAGCAGCGTACGTTGGGACAGGCAAGAGACCCAGTACTTC
D: TRBD1
J: TRBJ2-5
V: TRBV7-2
length: 15
size: NA

CDR3: CASSLYGDRGRAEAFF
DNA: TGCGCCAGCAGCTTGTATGGGGACAGGGGAAGGGCTGAAGCTTTCTTT
D: TRBD1
J: TRBJ1-1
V: TRBV5-1
length: 16
size: once

CDR3: CASSWGQQNTEAFF
DNA: TGCGCCAGCAGCTGGGGACAGCAGAACACTGAAGCTTTCTTT
D: TRBD1
J: TRBJ1-1
V: TRBV5-1
length: 14
size: NA

CDR3: CASSVDPQGNQPQHF
DNA: TGTGCCAGCAGCGTAGACCCACAGGGCAATCAGCCCCAGCATTTT
D: NA
J: TRBJ1-5
V: TRBV9
length: 15
size: once

CDR3: CASSAWTSGSTDTQYF
DNA: TGTGCCAGCAGCGCCTGGACTAGCGGGAGCACAGATACGCAGTATTTT
D: TRBD2
J: TRBJ2-3
V: TRBV9
length: 16
size: NA

CDR3: CASSSPGTGSTDTQYF
DNA: TGTGCCAGTAGTAGTCCCGGGACAGGGAGCACAGATACGCAGTATTTT
D: TRBD1
J: TRBJ2-3
V: TRBV19
length: 16
size: NA

CDR3: CASSPAGLYTGELFF
DNA: TGTGCCAGCAGCCCCGCGGGTTTATACACCGGGGAGCTGTTTTTT
D: NA
J: TRBJ2-2
V: TRBV7-3
length: 15
size: NA

CDR3: CASSQAVGNYGYTF
DNA: TGTGCCAGCAGCCAAGCCGTCGGTAACTATGGCTACACCTTC
D: NA
J: TRBJ1-2
V: TRBV3-1/TRBV3-2
length: 14
size: NA

CDR3: CASSRGGAQTEKLFF
DNA: TGTGCCAGCAGCCGGGGGGGGGCCCAAACCGAAAAACTGTTTTTT
D: NA
J: TRBJ1-4
V: TRBV14
length: 15
size: once

CDR3: CASSGGTVNTGELFF
DNA: TGTGCCAGCTCCGGAGGGACAGTGAACACCGGGGAGCTGTTTTTT
D: NA
J: TRBJ2-2
V: TRBV7-9
length: 15
size: NA

CDR3: CAWSVSPNYGYTF
DNA: TGTGCCTGGAGTGTGAGTCCTAACTATGGCTACACCTTC
D: NA
J: TRBJ1-2
V: TRBV30
length: 13
size: NA

CDR3: CASSVRPSGRSSGELFF
DNA: TGTGCCAGCAGCGTACGGCCTAGCGGCCGCTCGTCCGGGGAGCTGTTTTTT
D: TRBD2
J: TRBJ2-2
V: TRBV9
length: 17
size: NA

CDR3: CASRYPGSEKLFF
DNA: TGTGCCAGCAGATACCCGGGGTCTGAAAAACTGTTTTTT
D: NA
J: TRBJ1-4
V: TRBV7-9
length: 13
size: once

CDR3: CASSEGRGPRTEAFF
DNA: TGTGCCAGCAGTGAGGGCCGGGGCCCTCGCACTGAAGCTTTCTTT
D: NA
J: TRBJ1-1
V: TRBV25-1
length: 15
size: once

CDR3: CASSLDREDSPLHF
DNA: TGTGCCAGCAGCCTCGACAGGGAAGATTCACCCCTCCACTTT
D: TRBD1
J: TRBJ1-6
V: TRBV9
length: 14
size: NA

CDR3: CASSLGTGSAPLHF
DNA: TGTGCCAGCAGTCTCGGGACAGGGTCGGCACCCCTCCACTTT
D: TRBD1
J: TRBJ1-6
V: TRBV27
length: 14
size: NA

CDR3: CASSQAPSASTGELFF
DNA: TGCGCCAGCAGCCAAGCCCCTAGCGCTTCCACCGGGGAGCTGTTTTTT
D: NA
J: TRBJ2-2
V: TRBV4-3
length: 16
size: NA

CDR3: CASSQDGVSYNSPLHF
DNA: TGCGCCAGCAGCCAAGACGGGGTCTCCTATAATTCACCCCTCCACTTT
D: NA
J: TRBJ1-6
V: TRBV4-3
length: 16
size: NA

CDR3: CASSESTRASGSTDTQYF
DNA: TGCGCCAGCAGTGAGTCGACTCGGGCTAGCGGGAGCACAGATACGCAGTATTTT
D: TRBD2
J: TRBJ2-3
V: TRBV10-1
length: 18
size: NA

CDR3: CASSGGLADSYEQYF
DNA: TGTGCCAGCAGTGGGGGACTAGCGGACTCTTACGAGCAGTACTTC
D: TRBD2
J: TRBJ2-7
V: TRBV2
length: 15
size: NA

CDR3: CASSLPQGSGYTF
DNA: TGTGCCAGCAGCTTACCACAGGGAAGTGGCTACACCTTC
D: NA
J: TRBJ1-2
V: TRBV7-2
length: 13
size: once

CDR3: CASSPGGPGTGNTIYF
DNA: TGTGCCAGCTCACCCGGGGGACCCGGGACTGGAAACACCATATATTTT
D: NA
J: TRBJ1-3
V: TRBV18
length: 16
size: NA

CDR3: CASSYGGQNTEAFF
DNA: TGTGCCAGCAGTTACGGGGGACAGAACACTGAAGCTTTCTTT
D: NA
J: TRBJ1-1
V: TRBV6-6
length: 14
size: NA

CDR3: CASSSRGRNTEAFF
DNA: TGCGCCAGCAGCTCCAGGGGGAGGAACACTGAAGCTTTCTTT
D: TRBD1
J: TRBJ1-1
V: TRBV5-1
length: 14
size: NA

CDR3: CASQVGAGVTEAFF
DNA: TGTGCCAGCCAGGTGGGGGCGGGGGTCACTGAAGCTTTCTTT
D: NA
J: TRBJ1-1
V: TRBV6-5
length: 14
size: NA

CDR3: CASSIILTGGLSNEKLFF
DNA: TGTGCCAGTAGTATCATATTGACAGGGGGCCTTTCTAATGAAAAACTGTTTTTT
D: TRBD1
J: TRBJ1-4
V: TRBV19
length: 18
size: NA